This TCR beta chain stems from a study of OX40 agonist ivuxolimab in advanced cancers. Study-wide background: The study enrolled dose-escalation patients with hepatocellular carcinoma, melanoma, renal cell or head and neck cancer.

Turning to this clone: The antigen is not known.

General study points: Clonal expansion from baseline to week 6 occurred in both CD4+ and CD8+ T cells.

Profiling relied on immunoSEQ multiplex PCR, and the TCRdb table lists in-frame clones only, not all of them. The sample shows 65,000 to 90,000 clones, roughly 82% of them seen only once. Trimming cost V 0 bases and J 10 bases, with 11 bases left between them. CDR1 is SGHNT, CDR2 YYREEE, per germline (reference sequence). The CDR3 extends over 14 amino acids. The starting material was CD4+ or CD8+ T cells sorted from blood, obtained in a trial of the OX40 agonist ivuxolimab. The chain employs TRBV5-4 and TRBJ1-6; D is perhaps TRBD1 (6 bases). The clonotype comes from an adult with an advanced solid tumor such as melanoma, head and neck, liver or kidney cancer. The DNA for the CDR3 is TGTGCCAGCAGCTTGGAGACAGGACAATCACCCCTCCACTTT. Translated: CASSLETGQSPLHF.